What follows are 11 T cell receptor beta chains derived from one specimen sequenced in a study of identical twins. Each CDR3 protein is one row after TCRdb ran MiXCR on the 5' RACE reads. The sample contains roughly 720,000 distinct CDR3 sequences, 18% of which appear only once. This sample was shared with a second study, whose subject was T cells expressing NK-cell markers.

The sequencing input was PBMCs. These receptors were collected from a woman under 30 in good health.

CDR3 residues: CSARKSSSYEQYF. CDR3 nucleotide sequence: TGCAGTGCTAGAAAGTCTAGCTCCTACGAGCAGTACTTC. The rearrangement links TRBV20-1 to TRBJ2-7; D is uncertain. This CDR3 is 13 amino acids long. The V end was cut by 2 bases, the J end by 0 bases, with 8 bases between. Germline V gene sequence: CDR1 DFQATT, CDR2 SNEGSKA (reference sequence).

The chain joins TRBV3-1 to TRBJ2-1; perhaps TRBD1 as D (7 bases). The V end lost 0 bases, the J end lost 2 bases, and 23 bases lay between the germline ends. The germline gives CDR1 LGHDT, CDR2 YNNKEL (reference sequence). This CDR3 comprises 20 residues. In nucleotides, the CDR3 is TGTGCCAGCAGCCAAGAAGGCCCTCTAGCGTTAGGGGGCCCCTACAATGAGCAGTTCTTC. It yields the protein CASSQEGPLALGGPYNEQFF.

This chain joins TRBV2 and TRBJ1-4; a weak D match, TRBD1 (6 bases). This CDR3 is 13 amino acids long. The ends were cut back, 3 bases at V and 8 bases at J, with 10 bases in the middle. In germline, CDR1 is SNHLY, CDR2 FYNNEI. The CDR3 protein is CASSDTGSEKLFF. The CDR3 coding sequence is TGTGCCAGCAGTGACACAGGGAGCGAAAAACTGTTTTTT.

The V and J genes are TRBV7-8 and TRBJ1-6; 11 nucleotides agree with TRBD1. CDR1 and CDR2 (germline): SGHVS, FQNEAQ. The CDR3 length is 18 residues. V trimming: 3 bases; J trimming: 7 bases; junction bases outside the gene matches: 11. The CDR3 DNA reads as TGTGCCAGCAGCTTCTGGACAGGGGGCGCGACGGAAAATTCACCCCTCCACTTT. Translating gives CASSFWTGGATENSPLHF. The whole variable domain, filled in from reference TRBV7-8 and TRBJ1-6, reads GAGVSQSPRYKVAKRGQDVALRCDPISGHVSLFWYQQALGQGPEFLTYFQNEAQLDKSGLPSDRFFAERPEGSVSTLKIQRTQQEDSAVYLCASSFWTGGATENSPLHFGNGTRLTVT.

A few counts support this clonotype. The chain recombines TRBV5-1 with TRBJ2-1; D is unclear. Per germline, CDR1 SGHRS and CDR2 YFSETQ. V was trimmed by 2 bases and J by 10 bases, leaving 16 bases between them. The CDR3 totals 14 residues. CDR3 bases: TGCGCCAGCAGCTTCTCAGGACCGGCTCAGGAGCAGTTCTTC. Amino acids: CASSFSGPAQEQFF.

This clonotype came up a few times. The CDR3 loop is CSVQFRQGNTEAFF. DNA of the CDR3: TGCAGCGTCCAATTTAGACAGGGTAACACTGAAGCTTTCTTT. V usage is TRBV29-1 and J usage is TRBJ1-1, with 7 bases lining up with TRBD1. The CDR3 has 14 residues. With V trimmed by 6 bases and J by 2 bases, 9 bases remained unmatched. Germline V gives CDR1 SQVTM, CDR2 ANQGSEA.

This clonotype appeared a few times. This chain links TRBV5-1 with TRBJ1-1; maybe TRBD1 (5 bases). This CDR3 spans 16 amino acids. Per the germline V gene, CDR1 is SGHRS and CDR2 is YFSETQ. Trimming pared 0 bases from V and 4 bases from J, leaving 16 bases between. The CDR3 coding sequence is TGCGCCAGCAGCTTGGGCGGGACGAGGTCCGGCACTGAAGCTTTCTTT. Protein product: CASSLGGTRSGTEAFF. The whole variable domain, remainder taken from reference TRBV5-1 and TRBJ1-1, is KAGVTQTPRYLIKTRGQQVTLSCSPISGHRSVSWYQQTPGQGLQFLFEYFSETQRNKGNFPGRFSGRQFSNSRSEMNVSTLELGDSALYLCASSLGGTRSGTEAFFGQGTRLTVV.

This clonotype occurred a few times. V and J are TRBV5-5 and TRBJ1-1; TRBD1 might be the D (6 bases). Germline V gene data show CDR1 as SGHKS and CDR2 as YYEKEE (reference sequence). CDR3 length equals 13 residues. The germline V and J ends were trimmed by 4 bases and 5 bases, with 12 bases remaining between them. CDR3 nucleotide sequence: TGTGCCAGCAGCCGCGGGGGGCGAACTGAAGCTTTCTTT. It is translated as CASSRGGRTEAFF.

The chain joins TRBV12-3 or TRBV12-4 to TRBJ2-2; no clear D. The V end was cut by 6 bases, the J end by 0 bases, with 8 bases between. The CDR3 has 14 residues. CDR3 DNA sequence: TGTGCCAGCAGAAGTACTCCGAACACCGGGGAGCTGTTTTTT. It codes for CASRSTPNTGELFF.

This clonotype was picked up many times. V gene TRBV29-1 combines with J gene TRBJ2-1; unclear D gene. Germline CDR1 and CDR2: SQVTM and ANQGSEA. This CDR3 is built from 11 residues. Deletions cut 7 bases from V and 2 bases from J, with 6 bases between. This CDR3 reads CSADPYNEQFF. The CDR3 nucleotides are TGCAGCGCTGACCCCTACAATGAGCAGTTCTTC.

The chain joins TRBV7-2 to TRBJ2-1, with D tentatively TRBD2 (6 bases). CDR3 length: 15 amino acids. V was clipped by 1 base and J by 5 bases, with 12 bases between them. The germline V gene encodes CDR1 SGHTA and CDR2 FQGNSA. This chain's CDR3 is CASSLGGVYNNEQFF. In nucleotides, the CDR3 is TGTGCCAGCAGCTTAGGGGGGGTGTACAACAATGAGCAGTTCTTC. Variable domain in full (rest from reference TRBV7-2 and TRBJ2-1): GAGVSQSPSNKVTEKGKDVELRCDPISGHTALYWYRQSLGQGLEFLIYFQGNSAPDKSGLPSDRFSAERTGGSVSTLTIQRTQQEDSAVYLCASSLGGVYNNEQFFGPGTRLTVL.